This TCR beta chain was sequenced in a study of T cell repertoires in cytomegalovirus infection. Study overall: Newly reported HLA-C-restricted and thoroughly characterized HLA-B-restricted CMV epitopes were employed. TCR beta signatures that were public indicated CMV infection and matching HLA type. Study-wide findings and caveats: Dominant in the ex vivo response were TCR beta clonotypes restricted by HLA-C and specific for CMV. Cumulated frequencies of public TCR beta families served to identify carriers of CMV plus the relevant HLA.

The CDR3 loop spans 11 amino acids. Germline CDR1 reads LNHDA; CDR2 reads SQIVND (reference sequence). Between the trimmed V and J ends, which lost 6 bases and 10 bases, there was a span of 12 bases. TCRdb ran MiXCR on the reads and lists one entry per CDR3 protein. The sample has around 800,000 distinct CDR3 sequences, approximately 30% seen once. This clonotype was counted a few times. The antigen remains undetermined. V is TRBV19 and J is TRBJ1-1; D not resolved. Sample: cultured CD8+ T cells from PBMCs, taken from culture after CMV antigen stimulation. The sequence derives from a human donor in good health (CMV status not recorded). Some clones in this sample may be carry-over from other donors' samples. The CDR3 protein is CASRSDGSAFF. CDR3 nucleotides: TGTGCCAGTAGAAGCGACGGGTCAGCTTTCTTT.